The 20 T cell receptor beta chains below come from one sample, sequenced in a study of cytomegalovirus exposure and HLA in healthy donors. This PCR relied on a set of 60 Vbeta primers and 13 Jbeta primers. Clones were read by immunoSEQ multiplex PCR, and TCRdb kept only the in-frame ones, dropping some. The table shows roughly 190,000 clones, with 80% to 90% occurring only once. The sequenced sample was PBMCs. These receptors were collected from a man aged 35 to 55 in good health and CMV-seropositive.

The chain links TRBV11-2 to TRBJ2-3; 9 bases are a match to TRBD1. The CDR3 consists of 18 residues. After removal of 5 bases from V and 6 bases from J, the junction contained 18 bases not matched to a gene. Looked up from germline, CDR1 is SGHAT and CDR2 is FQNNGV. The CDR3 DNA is TGTGCCAGCAGCCAGGAAAGCGGACAGGGGACGTCCCGGGATACGCAGTATTTT. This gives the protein CASSQESGQGTSRDTQYF.

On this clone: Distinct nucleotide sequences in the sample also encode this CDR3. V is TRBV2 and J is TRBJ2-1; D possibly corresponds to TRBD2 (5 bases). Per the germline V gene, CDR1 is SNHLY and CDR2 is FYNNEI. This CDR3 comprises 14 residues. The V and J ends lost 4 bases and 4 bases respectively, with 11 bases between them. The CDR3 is CASSASGRYNEQFF. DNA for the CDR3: TGTGCCAGCAGTGCGAGCGGACGTTACAATGAGCAGTTCTTC.

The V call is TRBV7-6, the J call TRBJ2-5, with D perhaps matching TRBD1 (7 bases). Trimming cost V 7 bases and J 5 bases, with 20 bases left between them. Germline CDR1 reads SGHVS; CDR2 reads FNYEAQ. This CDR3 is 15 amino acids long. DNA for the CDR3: TGTGCCAGCACCGTCCCTTGGCAGGGGGGCGAGACCCAGTACTTC. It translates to CASTVPWQGGETQYF. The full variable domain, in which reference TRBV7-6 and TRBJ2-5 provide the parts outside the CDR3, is GAGVSQSPRYKVTKRGQDVALRCDPISGHVSLYWYRQALGQGPEFLTYFNYEAQQDKSGLPNDRFSAERPEGSISTLTIQRTEQRDSAMYRCASTVPWQGGETQYFGPGTRLLVL.

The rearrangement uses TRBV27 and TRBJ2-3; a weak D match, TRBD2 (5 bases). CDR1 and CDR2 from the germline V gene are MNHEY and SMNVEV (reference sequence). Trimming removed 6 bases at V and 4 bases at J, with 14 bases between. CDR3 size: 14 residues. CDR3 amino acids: CASRRGNRADTQYF. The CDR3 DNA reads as TGTGCCAGCAGAAGAGGGAACCGAGCAGATACGCAGTATTTT.

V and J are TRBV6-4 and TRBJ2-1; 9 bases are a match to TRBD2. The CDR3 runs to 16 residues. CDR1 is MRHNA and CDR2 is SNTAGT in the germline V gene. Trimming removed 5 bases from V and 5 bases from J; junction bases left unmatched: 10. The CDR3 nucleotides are TGTGCCAGCAGTATTTTAGCGGGAGTGCGGAACAATGAGCAGTTCTTC. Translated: CASSILAGVRNNEQFF.

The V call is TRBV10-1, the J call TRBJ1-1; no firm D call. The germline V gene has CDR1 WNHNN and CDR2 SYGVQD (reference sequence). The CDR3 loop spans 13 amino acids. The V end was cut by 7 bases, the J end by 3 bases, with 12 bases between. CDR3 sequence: CASMEGEYTEAFF. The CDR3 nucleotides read TGCGCCAGCATGGAGGGAGAATACACTGAAGCTTTCTTT.

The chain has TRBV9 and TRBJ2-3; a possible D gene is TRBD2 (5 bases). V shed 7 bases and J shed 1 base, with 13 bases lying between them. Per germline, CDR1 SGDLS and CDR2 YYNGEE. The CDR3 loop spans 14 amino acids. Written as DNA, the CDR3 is TGTGCCAGCCAACTAGGTGGGGGCACAGATACGCAGTATTTT. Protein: CASQLGGGTDTQYF.

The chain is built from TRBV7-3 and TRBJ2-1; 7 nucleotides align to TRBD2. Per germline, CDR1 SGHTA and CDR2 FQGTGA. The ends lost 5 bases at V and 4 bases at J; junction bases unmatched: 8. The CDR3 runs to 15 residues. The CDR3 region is CASSPLAGAYNEQFF. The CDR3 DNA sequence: TGTGCCAGCAGCCCCCTGGCGGGAGCTTACAATGAGCAGTTCTTC.

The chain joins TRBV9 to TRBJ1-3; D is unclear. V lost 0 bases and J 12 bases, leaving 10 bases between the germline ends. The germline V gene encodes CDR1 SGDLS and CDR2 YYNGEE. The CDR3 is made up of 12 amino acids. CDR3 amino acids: CASSVGGKDIYF. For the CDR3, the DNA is TGTGCCAGCAGCGTAGGAGGGAAGGACATATATTTT.

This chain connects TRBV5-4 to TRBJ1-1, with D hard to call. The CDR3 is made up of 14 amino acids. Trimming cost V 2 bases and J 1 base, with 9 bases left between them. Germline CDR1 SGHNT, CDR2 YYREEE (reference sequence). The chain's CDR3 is CASSLGGKNTEAFF. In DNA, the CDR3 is TGTGCCAGCAGCTTAGGAGGGAAGAACACTGAAGCTTTCTTT.

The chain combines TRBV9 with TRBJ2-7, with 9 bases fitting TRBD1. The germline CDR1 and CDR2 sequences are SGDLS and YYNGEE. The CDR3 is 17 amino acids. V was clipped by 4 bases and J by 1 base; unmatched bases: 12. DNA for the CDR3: TGTGCCAGCAGCCCGGGTCCCAGGACAGGGGTTTCCTACGAGCAGTACTTC. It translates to CASSPGPRTGVSYEQYF. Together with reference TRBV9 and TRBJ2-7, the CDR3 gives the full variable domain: DSGVTQTPKHLITATGQRVTLRCSPRSGDLSVYWYQQSLDQGLQFLIQYYNGEERAKGNILERFSAQQFPDLHSELNLSSLELGDSALYFCASSPGPRTGVSYEQYFGPGTRLTVT.

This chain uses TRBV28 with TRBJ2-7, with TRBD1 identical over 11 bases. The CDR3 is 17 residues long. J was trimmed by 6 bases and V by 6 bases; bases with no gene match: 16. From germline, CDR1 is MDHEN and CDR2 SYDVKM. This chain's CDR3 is CASSLLVAGQGAGEQYF. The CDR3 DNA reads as TGTGCCAGCAGCCTCCTCGTTGCCGGACAGGGGGCGGGCGAGCAGTACTTC.

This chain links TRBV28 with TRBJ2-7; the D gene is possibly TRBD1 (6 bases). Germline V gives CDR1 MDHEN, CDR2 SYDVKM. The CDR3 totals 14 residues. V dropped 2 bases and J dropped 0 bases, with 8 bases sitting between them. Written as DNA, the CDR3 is TGTGCCAGCAGTTTACAGGGGAGCTCCTACGAGCAGTACTTC. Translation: CASSLQGSSYEQYF.

The CDR3 is CASSRTSGTSSYEQYF. DNA for the CDR3: TGTGCCAGCAGTCGAACCTCCGGGACTTCATCCTACGAGCAGTACTTC. The chain joins TRBV27 to TRBJ2-7, with D possibly TRBD2 on 6 matching bases. Germline values: CDR1 MNHEY, CDR2 SMNVEV (reference sequence). This CDR3 has 16 amino acids. The V end was cut by 5 bases, the J end by 1 base, with 18 bases between.

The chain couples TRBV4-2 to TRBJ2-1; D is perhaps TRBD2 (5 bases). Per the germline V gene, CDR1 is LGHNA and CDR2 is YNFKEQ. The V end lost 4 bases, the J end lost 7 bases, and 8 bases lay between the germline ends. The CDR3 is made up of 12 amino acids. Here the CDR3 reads CASSLRGNEQFF. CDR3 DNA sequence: TGTGCCAGCAGCCTCCGCGGGAATGAGCAGTTCTTC.

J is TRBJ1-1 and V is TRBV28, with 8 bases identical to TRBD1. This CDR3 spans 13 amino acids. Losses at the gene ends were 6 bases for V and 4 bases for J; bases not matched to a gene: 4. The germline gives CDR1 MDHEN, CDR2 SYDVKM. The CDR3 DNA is TGTGCCAGCAGGGAAACAGGGGGCACTGAAGCTTTCTTT. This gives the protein CASRETGGTEAFF. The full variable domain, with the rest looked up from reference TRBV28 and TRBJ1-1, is DVKVTQSSRYLVKRTGEKVFLECVQDMDHENMFWYRQDPGLGLRLIYFSYDVKMKEKGDIPEGYSVSREKKERFSLILESASTNQTSMYLCASRETGGTEAFFGQGTRLTVV.

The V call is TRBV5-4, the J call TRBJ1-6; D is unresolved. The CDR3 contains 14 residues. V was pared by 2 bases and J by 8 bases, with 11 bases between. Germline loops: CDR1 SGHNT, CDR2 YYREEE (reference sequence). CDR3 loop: CASSFDLGDSPLHF. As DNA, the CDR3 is TGTGCCAGCAGCTTTGACCTGGGCGATTCACCCCTCCACTTT.

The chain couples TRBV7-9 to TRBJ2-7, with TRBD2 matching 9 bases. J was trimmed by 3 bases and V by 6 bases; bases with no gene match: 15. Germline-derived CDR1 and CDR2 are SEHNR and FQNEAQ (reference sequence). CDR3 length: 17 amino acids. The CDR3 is CASSQMGRLADNYEQYF. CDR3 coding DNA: TGTGCCAGCAGTCAGATGGGAAGACTAGCGGATAACTACGAGCAGTACTTC.

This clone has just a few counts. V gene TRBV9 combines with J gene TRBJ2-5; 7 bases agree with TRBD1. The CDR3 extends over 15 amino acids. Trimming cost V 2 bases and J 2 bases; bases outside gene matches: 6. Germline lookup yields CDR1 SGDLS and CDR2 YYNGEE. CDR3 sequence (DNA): TGTGCCAGCAGCGTTACACCACAGGGGCAAGAGACCCAGTACTTC. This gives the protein CASSVTPQGQETQYF.

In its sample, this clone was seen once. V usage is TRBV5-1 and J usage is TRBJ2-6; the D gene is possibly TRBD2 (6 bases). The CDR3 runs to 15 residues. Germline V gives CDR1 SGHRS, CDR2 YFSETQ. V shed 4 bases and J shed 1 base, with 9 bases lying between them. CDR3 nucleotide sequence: TGCGCCAGCAGCCGGGAGCCTTCTGGGGCCAACGTCCTGACTTTC. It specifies CASSREPSGANVLTF.